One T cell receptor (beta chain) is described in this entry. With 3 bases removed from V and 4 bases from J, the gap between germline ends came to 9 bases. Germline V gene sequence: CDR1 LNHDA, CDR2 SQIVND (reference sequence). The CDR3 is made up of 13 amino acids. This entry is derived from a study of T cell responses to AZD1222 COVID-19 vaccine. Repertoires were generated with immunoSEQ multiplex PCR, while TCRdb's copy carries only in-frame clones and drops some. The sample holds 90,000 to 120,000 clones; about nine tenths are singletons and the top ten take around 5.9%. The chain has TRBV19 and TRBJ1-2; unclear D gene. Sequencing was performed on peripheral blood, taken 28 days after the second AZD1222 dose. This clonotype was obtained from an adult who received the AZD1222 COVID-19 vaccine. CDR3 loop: CASSMAAAYGYTF. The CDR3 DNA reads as TGTGCCAGTAGTATGGCCGCAGCCTATGGCTACACCTTC.